This record concerns one TCR beta chain sequence. CDR3 length: 15 amino acids. CDR1 SGHAT and CDR2 FQNNGV come from the germline V gene. The V end was cut by 0 bases, the J end by 6 bases, with 14 bases between. Using immunoSEQ multiplex PCR, the repertoire was profiled, and TCRdb retains in-frame clones only, with some absent. The sample carries about 94,000 clones, about 74% recorded once. This sample is part of a study of blood T cell repertoires in COVID-19. The chain links TRBV11-2 to TRBJ1-1; D gene ambiguous. This TCR was recovered from a man aged 70 or older with COVID-19, enrolled during active disease. Material: peripheral blood. The CDR3 reads CASSLESGSRAEAFF. Here the CDR3 DNA reads TGTGCCAGCAGCTTAGAGTCAGGCTCGAGGGCTGAAGCTTTCTTT.